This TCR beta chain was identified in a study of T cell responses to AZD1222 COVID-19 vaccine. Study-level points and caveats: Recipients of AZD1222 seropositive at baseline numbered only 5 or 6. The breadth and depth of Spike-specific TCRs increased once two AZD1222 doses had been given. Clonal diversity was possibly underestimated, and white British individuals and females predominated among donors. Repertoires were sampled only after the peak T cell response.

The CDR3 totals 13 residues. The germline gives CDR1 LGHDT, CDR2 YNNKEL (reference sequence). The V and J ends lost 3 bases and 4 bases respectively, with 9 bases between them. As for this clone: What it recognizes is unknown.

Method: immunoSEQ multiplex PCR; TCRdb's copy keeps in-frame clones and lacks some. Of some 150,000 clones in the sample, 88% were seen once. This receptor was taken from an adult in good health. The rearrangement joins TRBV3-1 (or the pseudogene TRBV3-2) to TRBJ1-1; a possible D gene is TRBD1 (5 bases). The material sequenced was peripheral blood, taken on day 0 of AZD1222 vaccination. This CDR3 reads CASSQFGATEAFF. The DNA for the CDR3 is TGTGCCAGCAGCCAGTTTGGGGCCACTGAAGCTTTCTTT.